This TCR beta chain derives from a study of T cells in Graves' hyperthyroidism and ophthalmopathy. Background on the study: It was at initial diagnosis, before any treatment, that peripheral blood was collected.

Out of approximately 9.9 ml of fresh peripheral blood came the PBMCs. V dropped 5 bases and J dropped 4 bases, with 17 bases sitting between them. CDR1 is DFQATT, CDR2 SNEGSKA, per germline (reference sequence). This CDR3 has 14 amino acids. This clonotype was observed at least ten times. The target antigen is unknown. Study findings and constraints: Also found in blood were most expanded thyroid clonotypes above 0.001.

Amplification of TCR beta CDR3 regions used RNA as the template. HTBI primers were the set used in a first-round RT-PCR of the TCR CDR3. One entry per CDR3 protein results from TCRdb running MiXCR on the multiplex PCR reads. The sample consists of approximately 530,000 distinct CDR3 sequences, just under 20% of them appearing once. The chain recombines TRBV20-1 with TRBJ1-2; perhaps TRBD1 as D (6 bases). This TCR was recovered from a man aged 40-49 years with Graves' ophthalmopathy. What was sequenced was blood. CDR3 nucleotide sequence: TGCAGTGCTCCCGCGGACAGCCAGCTCTATGGCTACACCTTC. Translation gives CSAPADSQLYGYTF.